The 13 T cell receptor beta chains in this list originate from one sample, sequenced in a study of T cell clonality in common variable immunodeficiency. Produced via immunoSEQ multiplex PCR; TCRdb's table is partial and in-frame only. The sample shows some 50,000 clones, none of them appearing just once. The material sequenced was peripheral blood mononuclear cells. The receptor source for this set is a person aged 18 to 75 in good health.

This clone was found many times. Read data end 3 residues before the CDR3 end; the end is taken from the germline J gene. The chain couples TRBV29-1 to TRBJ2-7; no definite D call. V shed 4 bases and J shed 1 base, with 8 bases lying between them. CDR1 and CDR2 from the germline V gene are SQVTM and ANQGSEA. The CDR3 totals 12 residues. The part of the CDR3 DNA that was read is TGCAGCGTTGCACAGACATCCTACGAG. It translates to CSVAQTSYE. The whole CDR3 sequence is CSVAQTSYEQYF.

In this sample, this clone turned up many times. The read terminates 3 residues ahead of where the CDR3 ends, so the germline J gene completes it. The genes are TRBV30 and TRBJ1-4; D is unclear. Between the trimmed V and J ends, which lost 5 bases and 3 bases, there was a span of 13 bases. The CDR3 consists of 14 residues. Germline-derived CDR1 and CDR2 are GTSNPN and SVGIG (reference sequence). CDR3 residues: CAWGPSGANEKLFF. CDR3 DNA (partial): TGTGCCTGGGGGCCTTCAGGTGCTAATGAAAAA. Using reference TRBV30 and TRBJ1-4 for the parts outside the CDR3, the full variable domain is SQTIHQWPATLVQPVGSPLSLECTVEGTSNPNLYWYRQAAGRGLQLLFYSVGIGQISSEVPQNLSASRPQDRQFILSSKKLLLSDSGFYLCAWGPSGANEKLFFGSGTQLSVL.

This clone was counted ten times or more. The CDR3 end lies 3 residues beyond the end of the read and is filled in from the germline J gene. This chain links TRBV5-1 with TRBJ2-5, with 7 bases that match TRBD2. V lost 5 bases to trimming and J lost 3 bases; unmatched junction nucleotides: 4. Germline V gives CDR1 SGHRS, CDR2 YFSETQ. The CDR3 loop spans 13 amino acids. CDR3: CASSRTREETQYF. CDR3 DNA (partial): TGCGCCAGCAGTAGGACTAGAGAAGAGACC. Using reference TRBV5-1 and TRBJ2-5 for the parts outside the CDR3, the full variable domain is KAGVTQTPRYLIKTRGQQVTLSCSPISGHRSVSWYQQTPGQGLQFLFEYFSETQRNKGNFPGRFSGRQFSNSRSEMNVSTLELGDSALYLCASSRTREETQYFGPGTRLLVL.

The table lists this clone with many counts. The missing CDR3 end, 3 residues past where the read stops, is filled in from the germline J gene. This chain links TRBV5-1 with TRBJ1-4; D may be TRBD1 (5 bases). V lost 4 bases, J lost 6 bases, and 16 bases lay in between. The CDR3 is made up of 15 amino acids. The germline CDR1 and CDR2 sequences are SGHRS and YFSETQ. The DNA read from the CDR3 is TGCGCCAGCAGCCGTATCGCTAGGGGAGATGAAAAA. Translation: CASSRIARGDEK. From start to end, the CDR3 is CASSRIARGDEKLFF.

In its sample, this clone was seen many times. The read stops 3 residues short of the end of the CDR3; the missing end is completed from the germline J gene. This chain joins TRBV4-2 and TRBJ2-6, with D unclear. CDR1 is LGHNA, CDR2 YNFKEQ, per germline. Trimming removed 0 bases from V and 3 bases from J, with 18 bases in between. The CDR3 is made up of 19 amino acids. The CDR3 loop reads CASSQESRLVGGGANVLTF. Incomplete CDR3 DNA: TGTGCCAGCAGCCAAGAGAGTCGGCTAGTGGGTGGTGGGGCCAACGTC.

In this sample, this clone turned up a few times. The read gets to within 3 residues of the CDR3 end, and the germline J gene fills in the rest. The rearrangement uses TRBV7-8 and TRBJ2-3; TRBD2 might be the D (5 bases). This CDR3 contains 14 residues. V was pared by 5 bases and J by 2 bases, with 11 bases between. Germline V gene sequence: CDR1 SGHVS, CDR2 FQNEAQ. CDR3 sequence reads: CASSPRGFTDTQYF. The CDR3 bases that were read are TGTGCCAGCAGCCCCCGCGGGTTCACAGATACG.

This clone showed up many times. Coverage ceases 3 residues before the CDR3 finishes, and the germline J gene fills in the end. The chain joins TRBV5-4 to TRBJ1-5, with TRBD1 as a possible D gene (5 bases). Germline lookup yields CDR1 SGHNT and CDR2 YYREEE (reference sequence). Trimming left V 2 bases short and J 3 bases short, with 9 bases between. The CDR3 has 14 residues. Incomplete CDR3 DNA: TGTGCCAGCAGCTTCGCAGGGTACAATCAGCCC. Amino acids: CASSFAGYNQP. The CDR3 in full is CASSFAGYNQPQHF.

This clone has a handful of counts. The CDR3 spells CASSLGAGTIETQYF. The sequenced part of the CDR3 DNA is TGTGCCAGCAGCTTAGGGGCCGGGACTATAGAGACT. The chain combines TRBV7-2 with TRBJ2-4; 7 nucleotides align to TRBD2. Read coverage stops 3 residues before the CDR3 terminus; the germline J gene supplies the remainder. The CDR3 totals 15 residues. Per germline, CDR1 SGHTA and CDR2 FQGNSA.

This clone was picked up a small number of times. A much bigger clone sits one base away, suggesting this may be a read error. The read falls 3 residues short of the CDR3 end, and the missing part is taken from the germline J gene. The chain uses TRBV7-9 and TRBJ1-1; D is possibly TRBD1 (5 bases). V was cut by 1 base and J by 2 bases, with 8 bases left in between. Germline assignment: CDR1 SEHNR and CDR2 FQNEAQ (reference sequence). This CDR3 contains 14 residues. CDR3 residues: CASSLGGSNTEAFF. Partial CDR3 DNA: TGTGCCAGCAGCTTAGGGGGCAGTAACACTGAA.

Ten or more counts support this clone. CDR3 residues: CSARDSARVGEQYF. The part of the CDR3 DNA that was read is TGCAGTGCTAGAGATTCGGCCAGGGTAGGCGAG. J is TRBJ2-7 and V is TRBV20-1; perhaps TRBD1 as D (5 bases). Sequencing ends 3 residues short of the CDR3 end; the germline J gene provides the rest. The CDR3 has 14 residues. V was trimmed by 0 bases and J by 6 bases, leaving 15 bases between them. CDR1 DFQATT and CDR2 SNEGSKA come from the germline V gene (reference sequence).

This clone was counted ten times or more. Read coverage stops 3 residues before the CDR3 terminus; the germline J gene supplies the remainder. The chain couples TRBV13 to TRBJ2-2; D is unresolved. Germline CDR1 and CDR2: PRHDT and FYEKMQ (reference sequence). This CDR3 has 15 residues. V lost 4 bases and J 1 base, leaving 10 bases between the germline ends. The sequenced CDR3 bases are TGTGCCAGCAGCTCTACAGATCAGAACACCGGGGAG. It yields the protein CASSSTDQNTGE. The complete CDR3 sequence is CASSSTDQNTGELFF.

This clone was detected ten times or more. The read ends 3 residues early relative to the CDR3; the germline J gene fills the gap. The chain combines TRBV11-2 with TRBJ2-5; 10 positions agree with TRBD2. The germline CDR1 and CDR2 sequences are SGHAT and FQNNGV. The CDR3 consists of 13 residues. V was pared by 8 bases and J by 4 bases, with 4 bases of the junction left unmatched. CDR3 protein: CASGTSELETQYF. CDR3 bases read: TGTGCCAGCGGGACTAGCGAGTTAGAGACC.

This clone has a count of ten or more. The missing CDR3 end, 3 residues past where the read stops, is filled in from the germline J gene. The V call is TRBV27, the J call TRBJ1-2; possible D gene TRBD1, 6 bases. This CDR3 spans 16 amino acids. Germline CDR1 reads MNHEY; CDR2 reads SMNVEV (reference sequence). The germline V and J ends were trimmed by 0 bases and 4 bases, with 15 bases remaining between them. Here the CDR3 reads CASSLSAQGIFYGYTF. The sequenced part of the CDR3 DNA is TGTGCCAGCAGTTTATCGGCCCAGGGGATATTCTATGGC.